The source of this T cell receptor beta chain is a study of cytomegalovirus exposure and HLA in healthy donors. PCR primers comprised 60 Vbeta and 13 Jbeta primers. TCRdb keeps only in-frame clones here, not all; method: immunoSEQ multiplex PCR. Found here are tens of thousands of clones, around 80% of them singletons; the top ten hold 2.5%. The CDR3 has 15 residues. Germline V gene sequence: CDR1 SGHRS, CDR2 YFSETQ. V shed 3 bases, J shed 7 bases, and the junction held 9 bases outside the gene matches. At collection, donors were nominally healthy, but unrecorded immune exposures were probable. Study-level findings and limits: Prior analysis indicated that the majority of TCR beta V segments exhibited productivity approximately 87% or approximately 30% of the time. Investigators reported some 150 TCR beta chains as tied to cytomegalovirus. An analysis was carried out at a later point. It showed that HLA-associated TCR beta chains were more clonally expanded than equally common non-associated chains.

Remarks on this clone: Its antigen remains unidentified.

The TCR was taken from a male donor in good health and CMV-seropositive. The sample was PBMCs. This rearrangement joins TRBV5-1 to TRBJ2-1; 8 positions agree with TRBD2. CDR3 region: CASSYLAGSNNEQFF. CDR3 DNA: TGCGCCAGCAGCTATTTAGCGGGATCTAATAATGAGCAGTTCTTC. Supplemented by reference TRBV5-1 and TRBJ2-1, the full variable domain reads KAGVTQTPRYLIKTRGQQVTLSCSPISGHRSVSWYQQTPGQGLQFLFEYFSETQRNKGNFPGRFSGRQFSNSRSEMNVSTLELGDSALYLCASSYLAGSNNEQFFGPGTRLTVL.